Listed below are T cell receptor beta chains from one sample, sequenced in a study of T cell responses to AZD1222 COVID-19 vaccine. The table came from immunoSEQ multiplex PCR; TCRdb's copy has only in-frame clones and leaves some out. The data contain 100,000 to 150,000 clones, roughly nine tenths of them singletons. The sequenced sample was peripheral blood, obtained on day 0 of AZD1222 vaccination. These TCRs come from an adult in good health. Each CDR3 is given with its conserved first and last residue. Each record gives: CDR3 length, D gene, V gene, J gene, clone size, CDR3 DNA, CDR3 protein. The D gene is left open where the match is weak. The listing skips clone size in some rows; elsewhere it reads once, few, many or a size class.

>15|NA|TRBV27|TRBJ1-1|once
TGTGCCAGCAGTTTATCCCCCGGGGTGAACACTGAAGCTTTCTTT
CASSLSPGVNTEAFF
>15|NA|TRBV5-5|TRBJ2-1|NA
TGTGCCAGCAGCTTGGAGGGTCTACTTTACAATGAGCAGTTCTTC
CASSLEGLLYNEQFF
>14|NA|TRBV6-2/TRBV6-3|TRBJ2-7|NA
TGTGCCAGCAGTTACGTGGGAGAGGCCTACGAGCAGTACTTC
CASSYVGEAYEQYF
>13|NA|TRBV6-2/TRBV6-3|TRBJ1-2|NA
TGTGCCAGCAGCCTCGCCCGGGTTGGGGGCTACACCTTC
CASSLARVGGYTF
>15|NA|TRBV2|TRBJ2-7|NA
TGTGCCAGCAGTGAAGCGAGGGGATGGACCTACGAGCAGTACTTC
CASSEARGWTYEQYF
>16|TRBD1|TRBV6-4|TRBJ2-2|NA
TGTGCCAGCAGCCCGGGACAGGGGGCGGACACCGGGGAGCTGTTTTTT
CASSPGQGADTGELFF
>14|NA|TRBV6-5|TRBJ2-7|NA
TGTGCCAGCAGGATGGACGGATTTGACCTACGAGGGTACTTC
CASRMDGFDLRGYF
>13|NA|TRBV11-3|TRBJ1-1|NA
TGTGCCAGCAGCTTTGGCAGGGGCACTGAAGCTTTCTTT
CASSFGRGTEAFF
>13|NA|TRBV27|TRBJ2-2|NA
TGTGCCAGCAGTTTACAGGGACCCGGGGAGCTGTTTTTT
CASSLQGPGELFF
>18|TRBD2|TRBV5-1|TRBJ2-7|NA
TGCGCCAGCAGCTTGGAGGGACTAGCGGGACTAAGCTCCTACGAGCAGTACTTC
CASSLEGLAGLSSYEQYF
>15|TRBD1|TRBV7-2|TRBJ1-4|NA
TGTGCCAGCAGCTTAATGGGACAGGGTGGGGAAAAACTGTTTTTT
CASSLMGQGGEKLFF
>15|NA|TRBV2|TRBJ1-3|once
TGTGCCAGCAGTGTAGGCAGGGGATCTGGAAACACCATATATTTT
CASSVGRGSGNTIYF
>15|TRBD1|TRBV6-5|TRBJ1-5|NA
TGTGCCAGCAGCTCCGGGACAGGGATCAATCAGCCCCAGCATTTT
CASSSGTGINQPQHF
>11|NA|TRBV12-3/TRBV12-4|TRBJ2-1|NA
TGTGCCAGCAGCGACAGTAATGAGCAGTTCTTC
CASSDSNEQFF